A selection of T cell receptor beta chains follows, all from one sample in a study of shared clonotypes between healthy human individuals. Some clones are missing from TCRdb's copy, which holds only in-frame ones; the method was immunoSEQ multiplex PCR. The sample yields about 550,000 clones, around 95% seen once. The sequencing sample was made of naive CD8+ T cells sorted from blood. The receptors come from a woman aged 25 to 39 in good health. Both conserved end residues are part of each CDR3. Each record gives: clone size, J gene, V gene, D gene, CDR3 DNA, CDR3 protein. A D gene is named only where the DNA matches it firmly. Some rows mark clone size as missing; the rest say once, few, many or name a class of expanded clone.

clone_size: -
j_call: TRBJ2-5
v_call: TRBV6-5
d_call: -
cdr3_nt: TGTGCCAGCCAGGGGCAAAACGCGGAGACCCAGTACTTC
cdr3_aa: CASQGQNAETQYF

clone_size: -
j_call: TRBJ2-1
v_call: TRBV5-4
d_call: -
cdr3_nt: TGTGCCAGCAGCTGGGGACAACAGGGTGCCTACAATGAGCAGTTCTTC
cdr3_aa: CASSWGQQGAYNEQFF

clone_size: -
j_call: TRBJ2-1
v_call: TRBV7-9
d_call: TRBD1
cdr3_nt: TGTGCCAGCAGCTTACCGATGGGACAGGAGGCTGCTGGTGAGCAGTTCTTC
cdr3_aa: CASSLPMGQEAAGEQFF

clone_size: -
j_call: TRBJ2-1
v_call: TRBV13
d_call: -
cdr3_nt: TGTGCCAGCAGCCGCGAGCTAAATGAGCAGTTCTTC
cdr3_aa: CASSRELNEQFF

clone_size: -
j_call: TRBJ1-4
v_call: TRBV28
d_call: -
cdr3_nt: TGTGCCAGCAGCACTCGCCGGGTGGGGGGCAGAGGAGGTGAAAAACTGTTTTTT
cdr3_aa: CASSTRRVGGRGGEKLFF

clone_size: once
j_call: TRBJ1-1
v_call: TRBV28
d_call: -
cdr3_nt: TGTGCCAGCAGTTTCACCCACCTTATGAACACTGAAGCTTTCTTT
cdr3_aa: CASSFTHLMNTEAFF

clone_size: once
j_call: TRBJ2-7
v_call: TRBV13
d_call: -
cdr3_nt: TGTGCCAGCAGCTGGGGTGGCAACGAGCAGTACTTC
cdr3_aa: CASSWGGNEQYF

clone_size: -
j_call: TRBJ1-5
v_call: TRBV6-5
d_call: -
cdr3_nt: TGTGCCACAGCCTTCAGGGAGGGGGATCAGCCCCAGCATTTT
cdr3_aa: CATAFREGDQPQHF

clone_size: -
j_call: TRBJ2-1
v_call: TRBV4-1
d_call: TRBD2
cdr3_nt: TGCGCCAGCAGCCAAGAAAGGAGCGGGAAGGTCCCCTACAATGAGCAGTTCTTC
cdr3_aa: CASSQERSGKVPYNEQFF

clone_size: -
j_call: TRBJ2-3
v_call: TRBV28
d_call: TRBD2
cdr3_nt: TGTGCCAGCAGTCCCCGACTAGCGGGGGTCACAGATACGCAGTATTTT
cdr3_aa: CASSPRLAGVTDTQYF

clone_size: -
j_call: TRBJ2-2
v_call: TRBV27
d_call: -
cdr3_nt: TGTGCCAGCAGTTCACAGGGAGACAGCACCGGGGAGCTGTTTTTT
cdr3_aa: CASSSQGDSTGELFF

clone_size: -
j_call: TRBJ2-7
v_call: TRBV28
d_call: TRBD1
cdr3_nt: TGTGCCAGCACCGGCGGCAGGGACAGGGGTTACGAGCAGTACTTC
cdr3_aa: CASTGGRDRGYEQYF

clone_size: -
j_call: TRBJ2-7
v_call: TRBV4-1
d_call: -
cdr3_nt: TGCGCCAGCAGCCATGAATTCGGGCCCTTCGAGCAGTACTTC
cdr3_aa: CASSHEFGPFEQYF

clone_size: -
j_call: TRBJ2-5
v_call: TRBV5-6
d_call: -
cdr3_nt: TGTGCCAGCAGCCCTGGGCCCGGGACCCAGTACTTC
cdr3_aa: CASSPGPGTQYF

clone_size: -
j_call: TRBJ1-1
v_call: TRBV5-6
d_call: -
cdr3_nt: TGTGCCAGCAGCTTGAAGTACGGGGAAGGACACTGGACTGAAGCTTTCTTT
cdr3_aa: CASSLKYGEGHWTEAFF

clone_size: -
j_call: TRBJ2-1
v_call: TRBV19
d_call: TRBD2
cdr3_nt: TGTGCCAGTAGCGTGGGAATAGCGGGAGGGCGATCCTACAATGAGCAGTTCTTC
cdr3_aa: CASSVGIAGGRSYNEQFF

clone_size: -
j_call: TRBJ1-4
v_call: TRBV9
d_call: -
cdr3_nt: TGTGCCAGCGCCCCAGGTGGATCAACTAATGAAAAACTGTTTTTT
cdr3_aa: CASAPGGSTNEKLFF

clone_size: -
j_call: TRBJ2-1
v_call: TRBV27
d_call: -
cdr3_nt: TGTGCCAGCAGTGCCACAGGTGGAGTCAATGAGCAGTTCTTC
cdr3_aa: CASSATGGVNEQFF

clone_size: few
j_call: TRBJ1-1
v_call: TRBV5-4
d_call: -
cdr3_nt: TGTGCCAGCAGCTTGGCCGCTGAAGCTTTCTTT
cdr3_aa: CASSLAAEAFF

clone_size: -
j_call: TRBJ2-1
v_call: TRBV7-8
d_call: TRBD1
cdr3_nt: TGTGCCAGCAGCTCGACACCGGGACAGGTGGTTGAGCAGTTCTTC
cdr3_aa: CASSSTPGQVVEQFF

clone_size: -
j_call: TRBJ2-7
v_call: TRBV4-1
d_call: TRBD2
cdr3_nt: TGCGCCAGCAGCCAAGACTGGAGCGGGAGTAACGAGCAGTACTTC
cdr3_aa: CASSQDWSGSNEQYF

clone_size: once
j_call: TRBJ2-1
v_call: TRBV13
d_call: TRBD2
cdr3_nt: TGTGCCAGCAGCCTGGACTTGGCGGGAGGGGGGTACAATGAGCAGTTCTTC
cdr3_aa: CASSLDLAGGGYNEQFF

clone_size: -
j_call: TRBJ2-3
v_call: TRBV7-8
d_call: -
cdr3_nt: TGTGCCAGCAGCTTGAGGAGGGTAGGAGATACGCAGTATTTT
cdr3_aa: CASSLRRVGDTQYF

clone_size: -
j_call: TRBJ2-7
v_call: TRBV2
d_call: -
cdr3_nt: TGTGCCAGCAGTGCCTCAAGGACTGCCGACTACGAGCAGTACTTC
cdr3_aa: CASSASRTADYEQYF

clone_size: -
j_call: TRBJ1-2
v_call: TRBV19
d_call: -
cdr3_nt: TGTGCCAGTAGTATAGATTCCCTCCGGGAAGAAATGTATGGCTACACCTTC
cdr3_aa: CASSIDSLREEMYGYTF

clone_size: -
j_call: TRBJ2-2
v_call: TRBV5-4
d_call: TRBD1
cdr3_nt: TGTGCCAGCAGCACGGGACAGGGGGCGCCCGGGGAGCTGTTTTTT
cdr3_aa: CASSTGQGAPGELFF

clone_size: -
j_call: TRBJ2-7
v_call: TRBV4-1
d_call: -
cdr3_nt: TGCGCCAGCAGCCAACGGACGGCGAGCTACGAGCAGTACTTC
cdr3_aa: CASSQRTASYEQYF

clone_size: -
j_call: TRBJ2-7
v_call: TRBV10-3
d_call: TRBD2
cdr3_nt: TGTGCCATCGATTCTGGGGCGGGAGGGTTGGCCGAGCAGTACTTC
cdr3_aa: CAIDSGAGGLAEQYF

clone_size: -
j_call: TRBJ2-2
v_call: TRBV5-6
d_call: TRBD2
cdr3_nt: TGTGCCAGCAACCCCGGGACTAGCGGGAACACCGGGGAGCTGTTTTTT
cdr3_aa: CASNPGTSGNTGELFF